These 13 T cell receptor beta chains originate from one sample sequenced in a study of cytomegalovirus exposure and HLA in healthy donors. PCR involved 60 Vbeta and 13 Jbeta primers. The assay was immunoSEQ multiplex PCR, and TCRdb's table has in-frame clones only and misses some. This table has around 91,000 clones, 86% appearing once. Sequencing was done on a sample of PBMCs. The source is a man younger than 40 in good health and CMV-seropositive.

This rearrangement joins TRBV11-2 to TRBJ1-2; TRBD1 might be the D (6 bases). V was cut by 5 bases and J by 7 bases, with 11 bases left in between. There are 12 residues in the CDR3. From germline, CDR1 is SGHAT and CDR2 FQNNGV. The CDR3 DNA reads as TGTGCCAGCAGCCCACAGGGTTTTGGCTACACCTTC. It translates to CASSPQGFGYTF. Supplemented by reference TRBV11-2 and TRBJ1-2, the full variable domain reads EAGVAQSPRYKIIEKRQSVAFWCNPISGHATLYWYQQILGQGPKLLIQFQNNGVVDDSQLPKDRFSAERLKGVDSTLKIQPAKLEDSAVYLCASSPQGFGYTFGSGTRLTVV.

The J gene is TRBJ2-6, the V gene TRBV29-1; 12 nucleotides line up with TRBD1. The trim removed 2 bases at V and 4 bases at J, leaving 6 bases unmatched. The CDR3 extends over 17 amino acids. The germline V gene has CDR1 SQVTM and CDR2 ANQGSEA. In nucleotides, the CDR3 is TGCAGCGTTGAAAGGGGACAGGGGGCAAACGGGGCCAACGTCCTGACTTTC. It is translated as CSVERGQGANGANVLTF.

This rearrangement joins TRBV19 to TRBJ2-6; D remains ambiguous. This CDR3 has 16 amino acids. In germline, CDR1 is LNHDA, CDR2 SQIVND (reference sequence). Trimming stripped 4 bases from V and 4 bases from J, with 14 bases between. For the CDR3, the DNA is TGTGCCAGTAGTAAACTTAACGGTGCCGGGGCCAACGTCCTGACTTTC. Its protein is CASSKLNGAGANVLTF.

The genes are TRBV19 and TRBJ2-5; 11 nucleotides align to TRBD2. V lost 1 base to trimming and J lost 3 bases; unmatched junction nucleotides: 1. The germline V gene has CDR1 LNHDA and CDR2 SQIVND (reference sequence). There are 15 residues in the CDR3. The CDR3 DNA follows: TGTGCCAGTAGTATAGGACTAGCGGGAAAAGAGACCCAGTACTTC. Translation: CASSIGLAGKETQYF.

The chain carries TRBV10-3 and TRBJ2-7, with a weak D call TRBD1 (5 bases). V lost 6 bases, J lost 0 bases, and 15 bases lay in between. The CDR3 runs to 15 residues. Per germline, CDR1 ENHRY and CDR2 SYGVKD. DNA for the CDR3: TGTGCCATCAGCCCCGGACAAGGAACCTCCTACGAGCAGTACTTC. Protein product: CAISPGQGTSYEQYF.

The CDR3 DNA follows: TGTGCCAGCAGCGCCCCGGGAGGAATGGTGACCCAGTACTTC. Its protein product is CASSAPGGMVTQYF. The J gene is TRBJ2-5, the V gene TRBV7-9; 7 bases are shared with TRBD2. CDR1 is SEHNR and CDR2 is FQNEAQ in the germline V gene (reference sequence). With V trimmed by 5 bases and J by 7 bases, 10 bases remained unmatched. This CDR3 region has 14 residues.

The chain employs TRBV5-4 and TRBJ2-5; D call uncertain. Germline CDR1 reads SGHNT; CDR2 reads YYREEE (reference sequence). Trimming took 4 bases from V and 5 from J, leaving 9 bases between them. The CDR3 length is 12 residues. The CDR3 bases are TGTGCCAGCAGCCCTTTCGCGGAGACCCAGTACTTC. This translates into CASSPFAETQYF.

The chain employs TRBV6-1 and TRBJ2-7, with D tentatively TRBD2 (5 bases). This CDR3 is built from 10 residues. Germline-derived CDR1 and CDR2 are MNHNS and SASEGT. Trimming took off 7 bases at V and 7 bases at J, with 8 bases between the two ends. The CDR3 nucleotides read TGTGCCAGCAACCGGGGAGAGCAGTACTTC. It specifies CASNRGEQYF.

This chain joins TRBV4-1 and TRBJ2-1; D possibly corresponds to TRBD1 (5 bases). The CDR3 loop spans 19 amino acids. Trimming took off 0 bases at V and 4 bases at J, with 22 bases between the two ends. CDR1 is MGHRA, CDR2 YSYEKL, per germline. CDR3 DNA sequence: TGCGCCAGCAGCCAAGAACCATGGACACCTACCAACCCTTACAATGAGCAGTTCTTC. The encoded protein is CASSQEPWTPTNPYNEQFF.

The genes are TRBV2 and TRBJ2-2, with 10 bases identical to TRBD2. Germline lookup yields CDR1 SNHLY and CDR2 FYNNEI. This CDR3 contains 18 residues. Trimming at V came to 6 bases and at J to 3 bases, leaving 13 bases not matched to a gene. The chain's CDR3 is CASSPAGLAGAYTGELFF. Written as DNA, the CDR3 is TGTGCCAGCAGCCCAGCGGGGCTAGCGGGAGCGTACACCGGGGAGCTGTTTTTT.

The rearrangement links TRBV10-3 to TRBJ2-7, with 7 bases that match TRBD2. This CDR3 is 14 amino acids long. From germline, CDR1 is ENHRY and CDR2 SYGVKD. V gave up 3 bases and J gave up 2 bases; unmatched junction bases: 4. The CDR3 sequence: CAISDGGRAYEQYF. The CDR3 bases are TGTGCCATCAGTGATGGTGGGAGGGCCTACGAGCAGTACTTC.

In DNA, the CDR3 is TGTGCCAGCAGCTTAGTAGGGGCGCCTGAAGCTTTCTTT. It specifies CASSLVGAPEAFF. The rearrangement joins TRBV7-2 to TRBJ1-1, with a tentative D call TRBD1 (5 bases). Looked up from germline, CDR1 is SGHTA and CDR2 is FQGNSA. Trimming shortened V by 1 base and J by 6 bases, and 9 bases separated the two germline ends. The CDR3 runs to 13 residues.

The rearrangement joins TRBV27 to TRBJ2-4, with 12 bases lining up with TRBD2. V shed 5 bases and J 7 bases; nucleotides not matched to a gene: 12. From germline, CDR1 is MNHEY and CDR2 SMNVEV (reference sequence). The CDR3 is made up of 17 amino acids. Here the CDR3 reads CASSPASGRAAGNIQYF. The CDR3 DNA follows: TGTGCCAGCAGTCCCGCTAGCGGGAGGGCAGCAGGGAACATTCAGTACTTC.